This note documents a single TCR beta chain sequence. The CDR3 has 13 amino acids. V dropped 6 bases and J dropped 1; count of bases not matched to a gene: 1. Looked up from germline, CDR1 is MDHEN and CDR2 is SYDVKM. Sequencing used immunoSEQ multiplex PCR; TCRdb keeps in-frame clones, though not all of them. Seen here are some 96,000 clones, approximately 89% observed once, and the top ten hold approximately 0.55%. This record comes from a study of OX40 agonist ivuxolimab in advanced cancers. The TCR sequence derives from an adult with an advanced solid tumor such as melanoma, head and neck, liver or kidney cancer. The rearrangement links TRBV28 to TRBJ2-3; the match to TRBD1 covers 7 bases. Source: CD4+ or CD8+ T cells sorted from blood, taken in a trial of the OX40 agonist ivuxolimab. Here the CDR3 reads CASRGTGTDTQYF. The CDR3 nucleotides read TGTGCCAGCAGAGGGACAGGCACAGATACGCAGTATTTT. Full variable domain (outside the CDR3, taken from reference TRBV28 and TRBJ2-3): DVKVTQSSRYLVKRTGEKVFLECVQDMDHENMFWYRQDPGLGLRLIYFSYDVKMKEKGDIPEGYSVSREKKERFSLILESASTNQTSMYLCASRGTGTDTQYFGPGTRLTVL.